One sample yielded the 9 T cell receptor beta chains listed below, sequenced in a study of blood T cell repertoires in COVID-19. TCRdb keeps only in-frame clones here, not all; method: immunoSEQ multiplex PCR. The sample holds approximately 26,000 clones, 82% seen once. Sequencing was performed on peripheral blood. These TCRs come from a man older than 75 with active or convalescent COVID-19.

The chain links TRBV5-1 to TRBJ2-5, with 10 nucleotides matching TRBD2. The CDR3 contains 15 residues. The germline CDR1 and CDR2 sequences are SGHRS and YFSETQ. The V and J ends lost 1 base and 5 bases, in that order; junction bases with no gene match: 5. The CDR3 sequence is CASSLMGTSVETQYF. The CDR3 DNA follows: TGCGCCAGCAGCTTGATGGGGACTAGCGTGGAGACCCAGTACTTC.

The chain is built from TRBV14 and TRBJ2-5; 13 bases are shared with TRBD2. The CDR3 is made up of 16 amino acids. Trimming at V came to 1 base and at J to 2 bases, leaving 1 base not matched to a gene. Germline V gives CDR1 SGHDN, CDR2 FVKESK. Here the CDR3 reads CASSQGTSGRQETQYF. CDR3 in DNA: TGTGCCAGCAGCCAAGGGACTAGCGGGAGACAAGAGACCCAGTACTTC.

This sequence joins TRBV9 and TRBJ2-3; TRBD2 aligns across 12 bases. With 3 bases clipped from V and 2 bases from J, the junction kept 7 bases outside the gene matches. Germline V CDR1 and CDR2: SGDLS, YYNGEE. The length of the CDR3 is 17 residues. The chain's CDR3 is CASSDRTSGTYTDTQYF. CDR3 nucleotides: TGTGCCAGCAGCGACAGGACTAGCGGGACCTACACAGATACGCAGTATTTT.

This clone showed up just a few times. This rearrangement joins TRBV7-2 to TRBJ1-5; 7 bases match TRBD1. With V trimmed by 4 bases and J by 0 bases, 3 bases remained unmatched. In germline, CDR1 is SGHTA, CDR2 FQGNSA. The CDR3 spans 15 residues. The CDR3 coding sequence is TGTGCCAGCAGCTCGCAGGGGGGTAGCAATCAGCCCCAGCATTTT. Translated, it gives CASSSQGGSNQPQHF.

V is TRBV20-1 and J is TRBJ2-2, with 8 bases identical to TRBD1. With V trimmed by 3 bases and J by 5 bases, 8 bases remained unmatched. This CDR3 comprises 15 residues. Germline CDR1 is DFQATT and CDR2 is SNEGSKA (reference sequence). The CDR3 bases are TGCAGTGCTAGTAAAGGACAGGGTTGGACCGGGGAGCTGTTTTTT. This encodes CSASKGQGWTGELFF.

In DNA form, the CDR3 reads TGTGCCAGCAGTTTAGGGCAAGGCTTTAATTCACCCCTCCACTTT. The encoded protein is CASSLGQGFNSPLHF. V is TRBV27 and J is TRBJ1-6; D gene uncertain. Trimming removed 2 bases at V and 6 bases at J, with 11 bases between. The CDR3 length is 15 residues. Looked up from germline, CDR1 is MNHEY and CDR2 is SMNVEV (reference sequence).

This clone has just a few counts. The chain has TRBV6-5 and TRBJ1-5; 8 bases agree with TRBD1. The J segment lost 3 bases and the V segment lost 0 bases, leaving 1 base of the junction unmatched. This CDR3 has 15 amino acids. Germline V lookup: CDR1 MNHEY, CDR2 SVGAGI. The CDR3 DNA reads TGTGCCAGCAGTTACTCGACAGGGGTCAATCAGCCCCAGCATTTT. As protein: CASSYSTGVNQPQHF.

The rearrangement links TRBV29-1 to TRBJ1-1; 7 nucleotides align to TRBD1. The germline gives CDR1 SQVTM, CDR2 ANQGSEA. This CDR3 region has 12 residues. Trimming at V came to 5 bases and at J to 5 bases, leaving 5 bases not matched to a gene. The CDR3 loop is CSVSHRGTEAFF. CDR3 nucleotides: TGCAGCGTTAGCCACAGGGGTACTGAAGCTTTCTTT. The whole variable domain, filled in from reference TRBV29-1 and TRBJ1-1, reads SAVISQKPSRDICQRGTSLTIQCQVDSQVTMMFWYRQQPGQSLTLIATANQGSEATYESGFVIDKFPISRPNLTFSTLTVSNMSPEDSSIYLCSVSHRGTEAFFGQGTRLTVV.

The chain recombines TRBV3-1 (or the pseudogene TRBV3-2) with TRBJ1-1, with 7 bases matching TRBD1. Trimming removed 1 base from V and 4 bases from J; junction bases left unmatched: 0. The length of the CDR3 is 13 residues. Germline V gene data show CDR1 as LGHDT and CDR2 as YNNKEL (reference sequence). The chain's CDR3 is CASSQAGGTEAFF. Written as DNA, the CDR3 is TGTGCCAGCAGCCAAGCAGGGGGCACTGAAGCTTTCTTT.